This TCR beta chain was obtained from a study of T cell responses to AZD1222 COVID-19 vaccine. The CDR3 has 12 amino acids. Losses at the gene ends were 3 bases for V and 12 bases for J; bases not matched to a gene: 7. The germline V gene has CDR1 KGHDR and CDR2 SFDVKD. Libraries were prepared by immunoSEQ multiplex PCR; TCRdb keeps only in-frame clonotypes and omits some of them. Of 200,000 to 250,000 clones listed, around 94% are singletons. This chain joins TRBV24-1 and TRBJ2-7; 7 nucleotides agree with TRBD1. The input for sequencing was peripheral blood, taken 28 days after the second dose of the MenACWY control vaccine. The sequence derives from an adult who received the MenACWY meningococcal vaccine as a control. CDR3 amino acids: CATSDGDSRWYF. The CDR3 bases are TGTGCCACCAGTGATGGGGACAGCCGTTGGTACTTC.